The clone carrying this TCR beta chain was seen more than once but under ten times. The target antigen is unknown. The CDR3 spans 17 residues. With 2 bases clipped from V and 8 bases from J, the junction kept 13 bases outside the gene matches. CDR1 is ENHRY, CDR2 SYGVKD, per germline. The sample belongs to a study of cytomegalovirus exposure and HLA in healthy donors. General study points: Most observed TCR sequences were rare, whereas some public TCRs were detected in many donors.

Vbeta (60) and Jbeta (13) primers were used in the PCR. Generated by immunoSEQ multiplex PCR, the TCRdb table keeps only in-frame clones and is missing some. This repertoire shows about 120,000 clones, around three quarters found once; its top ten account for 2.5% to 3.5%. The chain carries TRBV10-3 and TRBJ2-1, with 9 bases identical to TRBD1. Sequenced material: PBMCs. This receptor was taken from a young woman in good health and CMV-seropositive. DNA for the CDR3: TGTGCCATCAGTGAGCCGAAGGTGGGGACAGGGTGGGATGAGCAGTTCTTC. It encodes CAISEPKVGTGWDEQFF.